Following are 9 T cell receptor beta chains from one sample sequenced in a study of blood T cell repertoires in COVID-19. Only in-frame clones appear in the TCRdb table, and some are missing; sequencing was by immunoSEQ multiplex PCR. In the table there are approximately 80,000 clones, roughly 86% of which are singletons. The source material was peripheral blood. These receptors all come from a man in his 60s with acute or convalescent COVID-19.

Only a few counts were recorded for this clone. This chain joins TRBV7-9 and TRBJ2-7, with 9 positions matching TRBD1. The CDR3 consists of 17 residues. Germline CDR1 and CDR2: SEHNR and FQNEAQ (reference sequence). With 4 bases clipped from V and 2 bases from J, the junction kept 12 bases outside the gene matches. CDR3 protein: CASSSPIRDRVAYEQYF. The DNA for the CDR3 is TGTGCCAGCAGCTCCCCGATCCGGGACAGGGTAGCCTACGAGCAGTACTTC.

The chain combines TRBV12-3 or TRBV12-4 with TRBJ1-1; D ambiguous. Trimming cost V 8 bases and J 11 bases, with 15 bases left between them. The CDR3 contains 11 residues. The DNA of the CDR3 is TGTGCCAGCGGGCTGAGGGAGGACGCTTTCTTT. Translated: CASGLREDAFF.

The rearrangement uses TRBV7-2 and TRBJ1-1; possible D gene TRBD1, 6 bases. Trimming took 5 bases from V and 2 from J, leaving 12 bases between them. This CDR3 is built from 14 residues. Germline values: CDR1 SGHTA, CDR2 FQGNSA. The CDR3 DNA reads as TGTGCCAGCAGCGACCTTGGGGGCAACACTGAAGCTTTCTTT. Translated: CASSDLGGNTEAFF.

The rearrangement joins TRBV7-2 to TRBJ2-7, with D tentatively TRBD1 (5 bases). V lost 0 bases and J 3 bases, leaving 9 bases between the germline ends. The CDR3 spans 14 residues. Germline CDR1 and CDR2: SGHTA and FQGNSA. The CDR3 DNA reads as TGTGCCAGCAGCTTAGCTACAGGCGACTACGAGCAGTACTTC. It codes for CASSLATGDYEQYF.

The CDR3 sequence: CASSSTGANVLTF. For the CDR3, the DNA is TGCGCCAGCAGTTCTACTGGGGCCAACGTCCTGACTTTC. The V call is TRBV5-1, the J call TRBJ2-6; D remains unclear. V lost 5 bases, J lost 2 bases, and 5 bases lay in between. The CDR3 has 13 residues. The germline V gene encodes CDR1 SGHRS and CDR2 YFSETQ.

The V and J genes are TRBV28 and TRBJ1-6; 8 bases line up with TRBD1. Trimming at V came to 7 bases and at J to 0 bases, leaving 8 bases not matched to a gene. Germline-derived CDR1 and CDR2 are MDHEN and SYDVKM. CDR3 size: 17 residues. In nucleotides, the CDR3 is TGTGCCAGCAAAGGCAGGGGGCACAACTCCTATAATTCACCCCTCCACTTT. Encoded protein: CASKGRGHNSYNSPLHF.

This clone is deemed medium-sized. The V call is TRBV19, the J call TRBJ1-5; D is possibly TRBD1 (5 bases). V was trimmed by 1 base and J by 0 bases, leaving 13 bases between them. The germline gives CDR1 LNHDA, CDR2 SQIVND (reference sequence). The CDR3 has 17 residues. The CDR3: CASSIAPPGFSNQPQHF. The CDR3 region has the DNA TGTGCCAGTAGTATAGCCCCACCAGGGTTTAGCAATCAGCCCCAGCATTTT.

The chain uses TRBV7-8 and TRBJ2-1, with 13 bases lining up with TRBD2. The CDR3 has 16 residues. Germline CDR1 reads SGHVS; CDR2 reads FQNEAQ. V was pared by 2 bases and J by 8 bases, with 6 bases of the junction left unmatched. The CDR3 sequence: CASSLPTSGGAYEQFF. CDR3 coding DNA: TGTGCCAGCAGCTTACCTACTAGCGGGGGGGCCTATGAGCAGTTCTTC.

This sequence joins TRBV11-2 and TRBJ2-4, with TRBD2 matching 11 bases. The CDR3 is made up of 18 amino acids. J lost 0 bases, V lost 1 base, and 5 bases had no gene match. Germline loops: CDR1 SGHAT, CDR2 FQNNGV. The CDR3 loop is CASSLGTSGSLAKNIQYF. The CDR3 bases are TGTGCCAGCAGCTTAGGGACTAGCGGGTCTCTAGCCAAAAACATTCAGTACTTC.